One and the same sample provided the 27 T cell receptor beta chains below, sequenced in a study of T cell responses to AZD1222 COVID-19 vaccine. TCRdb keeps only in-frame clones here, not all; method: immunoSEQ multiplex PCR. The sample lists 180,000 or so clones; roughly 92% were seen once. The sample consisted of peripheral blood, taken on day 0 of AZD1222 vaccination. These receptors were taken from an adult in good health.

This chain links TRBV28 with TRBJ1-5; a possible D gene is TRBD1 (6 bases). The CDR3 consists of 15 residues. The ends were cut back, 9 bases at V and 2 bases at J, with 17 bases in the middle. Germline CDR1 is MDHEN and CDR2 is SYDVKM. CDR3: CASRLGGGGNQPQHF. Here the CDR3 DNA reads TGTGCCAGTCGCCTGGGGGGCGGGGGCAATCAGCCCCAGCATTTT.

This clone was recorded once. This chain joins TRBV15 and TRBJ2-1; possible D gene TRBD2, 7 bases. V gave up 1 base and J gave up 8 bases, with 15 bases separating them. The CDR3 has 15 amino acids. Germline-derived CDR1 and CDR2 are LNHNV and YYDKDF (reference sequence). The DNA of the CDR3 is TGTGCCACCAGCAGAGTAGTAGGGGAGGGGGATGAGCAGTTCTTC. The encoded protein is CATSRVVGEGDEQFF.

V and J are TRBV5-4 and TRBJ2-1; maybe TRBD2 (6 bases). The germline V gene encodes CDR1 SGHNT and CDR2 YYREEE (reference sequence). Trimming took 0 bases from V and 7 from J, leaving 17 bases between them. The CDR3 has 16 residues. This CDR3 is CASSLEMRGPSNEQFF. Written as DNA, the CDR3 is TGTGCCAGCAGCTTGGAAATGCGGGGCCCCTCGAATGAGCAGTTCTTC. The full variable domain, its missing parts supplied by reference TRBV5-4 and TRBJ2-1, is ETGVTQSPTHLIKTRGQQVTLRCSSQSGHNTVSWYQQALGQGPQFIFQYYREEENGRGNFPPRFSGLQFPNYSSELNVNALELDDSALYLCASSLEMRGPSNEQFFGPGTRLTVL.

The J gene is TRBJ1-2, the V gene TRBV27; unclear D gene. CDR3 size: 13 residues. V gave up 5 bases and J gave up 8 bases, with 15 bases separating them. CDR1 is MNHEY and CDR2 is SMNVEV in the germline V gene (reference sequence). CDR3 protein: CASSQTPLKGYTF. CDR3 DNA: TGTGCCAGCAGTCAGACACCCTTAAAGGGCTACACCTTC.

CDR3: CASSLGGLSNSPLHF. In nucleotides, the CDR3 is TGTGCCAGCAGCTTGGGTGGTCTCTCTAATTCACCCCTCCACTTT. V usage is TRBV5-8 and J usage is TRBJ1-6; no definite D call. The CDR3 loop spans 15 amino acids. CDR1 SGHTS and CDR2 YDEGEE come from the germline V gene. V lost 0 bases, J lost 6 bases, and 10 bases lay in between.

This clone was observed a single time. This chain links TRBV9 with TRBJ2-3; D is possibly TRBD2 (6 bases). This CDR3 comprises 18 residues. Trimming pared 4 bases from V and 0 bases from J, leaving 21 bases between. Germline-derived CDR1 and CDR2 are SGDLS and YYNGEE. The CDR3 DNA reads TGTGCCAGCAGCCCTACCAATGTGAAGAGCGGGAGCACAGATACGCAGTATTTT. It is translated as CASSPTNVKSGSTDTQYF. Supplemented by reference TRBV9 and TRBJ2-3, the full variable domain reads DSGVTQTPKHLITATGQRVTLRCSPRSGDLSVYWYQQSLDQGLQFLIQYYNGEERAKGNILERFSAQQFPDLHSELNLSSLELGDSALYFCASSPTNVKSGSTDTQYFGPGTRLTVL.

This rearrangement joins TRBV30 to TRBJ1-5, with a possible D match to TRBD1 (5 bases). V was pared by 1 base and J by 0 bases, with 10 bases between. Germline loops: CDR1 GTSNPN, CDR2 SVGIG (reference sequence). The CDR3 runs to 15 residues. The CDR3 is CAWSEGSYSNQPQHF. CDR3 DNA sequence: TGTGCCTGGAGTGAGGGGTCCTATAGCAATCAGCCCCAGCATTTT.

V gene TRBV6-5 combines with J gene TRBJ1-5; TRBD1 aligns across 7 bases. The CDR3 runs 12 residues. J was trimmed by 7 bases and V by 6 bases; bases with no gene match: 3. CDR1 is MNHEY and CDR2 is SVGAGI in the germline V gene. This CDR3 is CASRDRFQPQHF. The CDR3 nucleotides are TGTGCCAGCAGGGACAGGTTCCAGCCCCAGCATTTT.

The chain is built from TRBV3-1 (or the pseudogene TRBV3-2) and TRBJ2-5; D remains ambiguous. CDR1 and CDR2 from the germline V gene are LGHDT and YNNKEL (reference sequence). The CDR3 is 13 residues long. Trimming shortened V by 7 bases and J by 4 bases, and 13 bases separated the two germline ends. Here the CDR3 DNA reads TGTGCCAGCATCTCCCGGCCGGGAGAGACCCAGTACTTC. Translated, it gives CASISRPGETQYF.

The rearrangement links TRBV29-1 to TRBJ2-7; D gene ambiguous. CDR1 SQVTM and CDR2 ANQGSEA come from the germline V gene. The germline V and J ends were trimmed by 7 bases and 1 base, with 14 bases remaining between them. This CDR3 is 13 amino acids long. The CDR3 spells CSAAGLGSYEQYF. The DNA of the CDR3 is TGCAGCGCCGCAGGTCTAGGATCCTACGAGCAGTACTTC.

The rearrangement links TRBV4-2 to TRBJ2-7; D is ambiguous. The CDR3 is 13 residues long. Germline V gives CDR1 LGHNA, CDR2 YNFKEQ. The ends were cut back, 4 bases at V and 6 bases at J, with 13 bases in the middle. The chain's CDR3 is CASSLGLESEQYF. In nucleotides, the CDR3 is TGTGCCAGCAGCCTAGGGCTAGAATCCGAGCAGTACTTC.

The chain joins TRBV13 to TRBJ1-1, with D unresolved. V lost 3 bases, J lost 5 bases, and 16 bases lay in between. Per germline, CDR1 PRHDT and CDR2 FYEKMQ (reference sequence). There are 15 residues in the CDR3. CDR3 in DNA: TGTGCCAGCAGCTTCACCCGCGGGCCGGTGACTGAAGCTTTCTTT. This translates into CASSFTRGPVTEAFF.

This clone was counted a few times. This sequence joins TRBV11-2 and TRBJ2-1; 10 bases fit TRBD2. The CDR3 consists of 15 residues. After removal of 5 bases from V and 7 bases from J, the junction contained 8 bases not matched to a gene. Germline assignment: CDR1 SGHAT and CDR2 FQNNGV. The CDR3 loop is CASSTGLAEINEQFF. The DNA for the CDR3 is TGTGCCAGCAGCACCGGACTAGCGGAGATTAATGAGCAGTTCTTC.

The chain recombines TRBV10-3 with TRBJ1-1, with TRBD1 as a possible D gene (5 bases). The V gene lost 8 bases and the J gene lost 0 bases, with 13 bases spanning the gap. In germline, CDR1 is ENHRY, CDR2 SYGVKD. CDR3 length: 14 residues. In DNA form, the CDR3 reads TGTGCCATCGGCAGGGAGCACATGAACACTGAAGCTTTCTTT. Its translation is CAIGREHMNTEAFF.

This chain uses TRBV11-2 with TRBJ2-7; TRBD1 matches 8 bases. The V segment lost 5 bases and the J segment 1 base; nucleotides outside the gene matches: 16. CDR1 is SGHAT and CDR2 is FQNNGV in the germline V gene. The CDR3 totals 18 residues. The CDR3 loop is CASSPTRRDRGDSYEQYF. The CDR3 DNA reads TGTGCCAGCAGCCCGACCCGCCGTGACAGGGGCGATTCCTACGAGCAGTACTTC.

The J gene is TRBJ1-5, the V gene TRBV5-4; D is perhaps TRBD1 (5 bases). The CDR3 extends over 13 amino acids. V lost 4 bases and J lost 5, with 10 bases in between. Germline V lookup: CDR1 SGHNT, CDR2 YYREEE (reference sequence). CDR3 in amino acids: CASSVDRDQPQHF. The CDR3 DNA follows: TGTGCCAGCAGCGTCGACAGAGATCAGCCCCAGCATTTT.

This rearrangement joins TRBV28 to TRBJ2-1; 8 bases are shared with TRBD2. The V and J ends lost 4 bases and 9 bases, in that order; junction bases with no gene match: 8. The CDR3 is 14 residues long. Germline V gene data show CDR1 as MDHEN and CDR2 as SYDVKM. CDR3 coding DNA: TGTGCCAGCAGTTCGACCCGGGGGGGGGTTGAGCAGTTCTTC. Amino acid sequence: CASSSTRGGVEQFF.

This clone was detected only once. The V gene is TRBV3-1 (or the pseudogene TRBV3-2), the J gene TRBJ2-5, with unresolved D. The CDR3 runs 15 residues. Germline values: CDR1 LGHDT, CDR2 YNNKEL (reference sequence). V lost 4 bases and J 7 bases, leaving 19 bases between the germline ends. CDR3 sequence reads: CASSPYDIPSRTQYF. CDR3 DNA: TGTGCCAGCAGCCCTTATGATATCCCTTCACGGACCCAGTACTTC.

The rearrangement links TRBV28 to TRBJ1-1; D might be TRBD1 (6 bases). The V gene's germline CDR1 is MDHEN and CDR2 SYDVKM. The CDR3 is made up of 14 amino acids. Trimming cost V 3 bases and J 10 bases, with 18 bases left between them. As DNA, the CDR3 is TGTGCCAGCAGTTTGTCAGGGGCGCGAATTGGAGCTTTCTTT. It codes for CASSLSGARIGAFF.

The rearrangement links TRBV30 to TRBJ2-2, with 7 bases matching TRBD2. This CDR3 contains 13 residues. Germline CDR1 GTSNPN, CDR2 SVGIG (reference sequence). Germline trimming cut 8 bases from V and 6 bases from J; bases unmatched to any gene: 9. CDR3 sequence (DNA): TGTGCCGAGGGGCGGACTAGTCCCGGGGAGCTGTTTTTT. The encoded protein is CAEGRTSPGELFF.

This chain uses TRBV30 with TRBJ1-2; D ambiguous. The V end was cut by 4 bases, the J end by 2 bases, with 8 bases between. The CDR3 runs 12 residues. Germline CDR1 reads GTSNPN; CDR2 reads SVGIG (reference sequence). CDR3 loop: CAWTGPNYGYTF. CDR3 DNA: TGTGCCTGGACAGGTCCGAACTATGGCTACACCTTC.

This chain uses TRBV3-1 (or the pseudogene TRBV3-2) with TRBJ2-2; D may be TRBD2 (5 bases). Trimming removed 0 bases from V and 9 bases from J, with 11 bases in between. The CDR3 length is 14 residues. Germline CDR1 and CDR2: LGHDT and YNNKEL (reference sequence). CDR3 loop: CASSQDGGSWELFF. CDR3 DNA: TGTGCCAGCAGCCAAGACGGAGGATCTTGGGAGCTGTTTTTT.

This rearrangement joins TRBV13 to TRBJ1-2, with D possibly being TRBD1 (6 bases). There are 15 residues in the CDR3. Deletions cut 4 bases from V and 4 bases from J, with 16 bases between. The germline V gene has CDR1 PRHDT and CDR2 FYEKMQ (reference sequence). CDR3 loop: CASSSGRTALYGYTF. The CDR3 DNA reads as TGTGCCAGCAGCTCGGGACGGACAGCCCTCTATGGCTACACCTTC.

A few counts support this clone. This rearrangement joins TRBV5-1 to TRBJ2-1; 11 bases are a match to TRBD2. The CDR3 has 14 residues. Germline trimming cut 1 base from V and 7 bases from J; bases unmatched to any gene: 1. Germline V gene data show CDR1 as SGHRS and CDR2 as YFSETQ. The CDR3: CASSLTSGRNEQFF. In DNA form, the CDR3 reads TGCGCCAGCAGCTTGACTAGCGGGAGAAATGAGCAGTTCTTC.

J is TRBJ1-4 and V is TRBV6-5, with D tentatively TRBD1 (5 bases). This CDR3 has 15 amino acids. V lost 6 bases and J lost 10, with 21 bases in between. Germline V gene sequence: CDR1 MNHEY, CDR2 SVGAGI. The CDR3 DNA follows: TGTGCCAGCAGCAATACCGGCGGGGCGGTTGGAAAACTGTTTTTT. This gives the protein CASSNTGGAVGKLFF.

The chain couples TRBV19 to TRBJ2-3; D is ambiguous. There are 13 residues in the CDR3. The V and J ends lost 4 bases and 4 bases respectively, with 9 bases between them. Germline CDR1 is LNHDA and CDR2 is SQIVND (reference sequence). CDR3 nucleotide sequence: TGTGCCAGTAGTAGGTCATTGGCAGATACGCAGTATTTT. Translation: CASSRSLADTQYF.

This sequence joins TRBV30 and TRBJ2-7, with 7 bases fitting TRBD1. V was pared by 3 bases and J by 3 bases, with 8 bases of the junction left unmatched. CDR1 is GTSNPN, CDR2 SVGIG, per germline (reference sequence). The CDR3 length is 14 residues. CDR3 sequence (DNA): TGTGCCTGGAGGGGACAGTGGAATATCTACGAGCAGTACTTC. Amino acids: CAWRGQWNIYEQYF.